The rows below give T cell receptor beta chains drawn from one sample of a study of blood T cell repertoires in COVID-19. Method: immunoSEQ multiplex PCR; TCRdb's copy keeps in-frame clones and lacks some. The table has almost 80,000 clones, roughly 80% seen once. Sequencing was performed on peripheral blood. The origin of the receptors is a woman in her 70s with acute or convalescent COVID-19. Both conserved end residues are part of each CDR3. A D gene is named only where the DNA matches it firmly. Only part of the rows carry a size: once, few, many, or a class if the clone is expanded.

clone_size j_call d_call v_call cdr3_nt cdr3_aa
. TRBJ2-1 TRBD2 TRBV5-1 TGCGCCAGCAGCTTGGTAGGGACTAATACAGATGAGCAGTTCTTC CASSLVGTNTDEQFF
. TRBJ2-1 TRBD2 TRBV24-1 TGTGCCACCAGTGATTCGGGCGGGAGCAATGAGCAGTTCTTC CATSDSGGSNEQFF
. TRBJ1-5 . TRBV27 TGTGCCAGCGGGCGAGCTAGCAATCAGCCCCAGCATTTT CASGRASNQPQHF
once TRBJ2-1 . TRBV3-1/TRBV3-2 TGTGCCAGCAGCCGAAACAGGGATTCCTACAATGAGCAGTTCTTC CASSRNRDSYNEQFF
. TRBJ1-6 . TRBV5-1 TGCGCCAGCAGCCAGGGAACAGGGTCCCATAATTCACCCCTCCACTTT CASSQGTGSHNSPLHF
. TRBJ1-1 TRBD1 TRBV6-1 TGTGCCAGCAGTGACACGGACAGGGTGTATAAAGCTTTCTTT CASSDTDRVYKAFF
. TRBJ2-5 TRBD2 TRBV7-8 TGTGCCAGCAGCTTACCTCGCTCTCGGGAGGTGGCCCAGTACTTC CASSLPRSREVAQYF
. TRBJ2-7 . TRBV2 TGTGCCAGCAGTGAAAGGTATGTTTTTTTTCGGGGTTCTAACGAGCAGTACTTC CASSERYVFFRGSNEQYF
. TRBJ2-7 TRBD1 TRBV30 TGTGCCTGGAGTCGGGACAGGCTGAACGAGCAGTACTTC CAWSRDRLNEQYF
few TRBJ1-2 . TRBV9 TGTGCCAGCAGCCCCCTAACCGAAACCTATGGCTACACCTTC CASSPLTETYGYTF
. TRBJ2-1 TRBD1 TRBV5-1 TGCGCCAGCAGTAGGACAGGGGGGAGCTCCTACAATGAGCAGTTCTTC CASSRTGGSSYNEQFF
. TRBJ1-1 . TRBV3-1/TRBV3-2 TGTGCCAGCAGCCAAGTCCCCCAAGAAGCTTTCTTT CASSQVPQEAFF
. TRBJ2-1 TRBD2 TRBV6-4 TGTGCCAGCAGTGTCCGAGCGGGACTTTCCTACAATGAGCAGTTCTTC CASSVRAGLSYNEQFF
. TRBJ2-7 TRBD1 TRBV5-5 TGTGCCAGCAGCTTGGGGGACAGGGGCTCCTACGAGCAGTACTTC CASSLGDRGSYEQYF
. TRBJ1-4 . TRBV12-5 TGTGCTAGTGGTTTGGGACTCGACAGAACTTTAAGATTT CASGLGLDRTLRF
. TRBJ2-7 TRBD1 TRBV29-1 TGCAGCGTTCCGGGACAGGGCTACGAGCAGTACTTC CSVPGQGYEQYF
. TRBJ2-5 TRBD1 TRBV30 TGTGCCTGGGACAGGGGGCAAGAGACCCAGTACTTC CAWDRGQETQYF
. TRBJ2-4 . TRBV5-6 TGTGCCAGCAGCTTGCTGGGGGGGGCGGAGGGCAAAAACATTCAGTACTTC CASSLLGGAEGKNIQYF
once TRBJ1-2 . TRBV30 TGTGCCTGGAGCGGTGGTAACTATGGCTACACCTTC CAWSGGNYGYTF
. TRBJ2-1 TRBD1 TRBV27 TGTGCCAGCAGTTCCCAACAGGGGGCTGGGGAGGAGCAGTTCTTC CASSSQQGAGEEQFF
few TRBJ2-1 TRBD2 TRBV5-1 TGCGCCAGCAGCGTGGGCGGGTCGGGTAGCGGGAGCAATGAGCAGTTCTTC CASSVGGSGSGSNEQFF
. TRBJ1-1 . TRBV15 TGTGCCACCAGCAGAGGAGGTGTGGGCACTGAAGCTTTCTTT CATSRGGVGTEAFF
once TRBJ2-2 . TRBV5-1 TGCGCCAGCAGCTGGGCGGGTTGGGAGAACACCGGGGAGCTGTTTTTT CASSWAGWENTGELFF
. TRBJ1-4 TRBD1 TRBV7-9 TGTGCCAGCAGCCGGGACAGGGGTGAAAAACTGTTTTTT CASSRDRGEKLFF
few TRBJ2-7 . TRBV7-6 TGTGCCAGCAGCTTAGACAGGCGCTACGAGCAGTACTTC CASSLDRRYEQYF
. TRBJ2-1 . TRBV11-2 TGTGCCAGCAGCTTAGCCGGAGGGAACTCCTACAATGAGCAGTTCTTC CASSLAGGNSYNEQFF
. TRBJ1-5 . TRBV29-1 TGCAGCGTTGGATATCAGGGGCCCCAGCATTTT CSVGYQGPQHF
. TRBJ2-2 . TRBV19 TGTGCCAGTAGCTTGACTAGTTTCACCGGGGAGCTGTTTTTT CASSLTSFTGELFF
. TRBJ1-1 . TRBV21-1 TGTGCCAGCAGCCTGACAGGAGCTATGAACACTGAAGCTTTCTTT CASSLTGAMNTEAFF
. TRBJ2-2 TRBD1 TRBV27 TGTGCCACTATTCTCCGGGACAGGGATACCGGGGAGCTGTTTTTT CATILRDRDTGELFF
. TRBJ1-6 . TRBV3-1/TRBV3-2 TGTGCCAGCAGCCAAGATTTCGGGTCATCCCTCCACTTT CASSQDFGSSLHF
once TRBJ2-5 TRBD2 TRBV19 TGTGCCAGTAGTATTTTTACTAGCGGAGGGTTCCAAGAGACCCAGTACTTC CASSIFTSGGFQETQYF
. TRBJ2-2 TRBD1 TRBV27 TGTGCCAGCGGGTTGACAGGGGCTTGGACCGGGGAGCTGTTTTTT CASGLTGAWTGELFF
. TRBJ2-5 TRBD1 TRBV7-9 TGTGCCAGCAGCGGGACAGGAAGACAAGAGACCCAGTACTTC CASSGTGRQETQYF
few TRBJ1-2 TRBD1 TRBV5-6 TGTGCCAGCAGCTTGGAACAGGGGGTGAAGAACTATGGCTACACCTTC CASSLEQGVKNYGYTF
. TRBJ1-6 . TRBV30 TGTGCCTGGAGGATACAGCAGGGCTTTAATTCACCCCTCCACTTT CAWRIQQGFNSPLHF
. TRBJ2-2 . TRBV10-3 TGTGCCATCGGCCTCACCCGGGACTCCGGGGAGCTGTTTTTT CAIGLTRDSGELFF
once TRBJ2-7 TRBD2 TRBV2 TGTGCCAGCAATCTAGCGGGAGGGCGCTACGAGCAGTACTTC CASNLAGGRYEQYF
. TRBJ2-1 TRBD2 TRBV7-8 TGTGCCAGCAGCTTACGGTCAGGGACTAGCGGGAGCGATGAGCAGTTCTTC CASSLRSGTSGSDEQFF